Listed below are T cell receptor beta chains from one sample, sequenced in a study of shared clonotypes between healthy human individuals. Here immunoSEQ multiplex PCR was the method, and the copy in TCRdb shows in-frame clones only, minus some. This table holds around 2,000,000 clones, 85% to 95% found once. Specimen: naive CD4+ T cells sorted from blood. These receptors all come from a young man in good health. Each CDR3 is given with its conserved first and last residue. The order of the fields is D gene, V gene, clone size, J gene, CDR3 DNA, CDR3 protein. The D gene is left open where the match is weak. Clone size is shown for a subset of rows, as once, few, many or a class of expanded clone.

D gene: .; V gene: TRBV6-5; clone size: once; J gene: TRBJ2-1; CDR3 DNA: TGTGCCAGCAGCACCGCCCCATACAATGAGCAGTTCTTC; CDR3 protein: CASSTAPYNEQFF
D gene: TRBD1; V gene: TRBV9; clone size: .; J gene: TRBJ1-4; CDR3 DNA: TGTGCCAGCAGCGCCTTGACAGGGAACGAAAAACTGTTTTTT; CDR3 protein: CASSALTGNEKLFF
D gene: .; V gene: TRBV28; clone size: .; J gene: TRBJ1-1; CDR3 DNA: TGTGCCAGCAGTGTTCAAGGCCGGGGGGCTTTCTTT; CDR3 protein: CASSVQGRGAFF
D gene: TRBD2; V gene: TRBV5-1; clone size: few; J gene: TRBJ2-1; CDR3 DNA: TGCGCCAGCAGCGTGACTAGCGTAACACGTGAGCGGTTCTTC; CDR3 protein: CASSVTSVTRERFF
D gene: .; V gene: TRBV11-2; clone size: .; J gene: TRBJ1-5; CDR3 DNA: TGTGCCAGCAGCCCCGGAGTCAATCAGCCCCAGCATTTT; CDR3 protein: CASSPGVNQPQHF
D gene: TRBD1; V gene: TRBV6-6; clone size: .; J gene: TRBJ1-5; CDR3 DNA: TGTGCCAGCAGTTACGTACAGGGGGAAAATCAGCCCCAGCATTTT; CDR3 protein: CASSYVQGENQPQHF
D gene: TRBD1; V gene: TRBV6-5; clone size: .; J gene: TRBJ2-1; CDR3 DNA: TGTGCCAGCAGTTTATTACAGGGGGCCTCGCAGTTCTTC; CDR3 protein: CASSLLQGASQFF
D gene: .; V gene: TRBV4-1; clone size: .; J gene: TRBJ1-2; CDR3 DNA: TGCGCCAGCAGCCGGGCATCGACTAACTATGGCTACACCTTC; CDR3 protein: CASSRASTNYGYTF
D gene: TRBD2; V gene: TRBV9; clone size: .; J gene: TRBJ2-5; CDR3 DNA: TGTGCCAGCAGCGTAGACCCTAGCGGGGGGCAAGAGACCCAGTACTTC; CDR3 protein: CASSVDPSGGQETQYF
D gene: .; V gene: TRBV10-2; clone size: once; J gene: TRBJ1-5; CDR3 DNA: TGCGCCAGCAGTGAGGACAGCATCAGCAATCAGCCCCAGCATTTT; CDR3 protein: CASSEDSISNQPQHF
D gene: TRBD1; V gene: TRBV6-5; clone size: .; J gene: TRBJ1-6; CDR3 DNA: TGTGCCAGCAGCCATGACAGGGCCTTTAATTCACCCCTCCACTTT; CDR3 protein: CASSHDRAFNSPLHF
D gene: TRBD1; V gene: TRBV2; clone size: .; J gene: TRBJ1-5; CDR3 DNA: TGTGCCAGCAGTGGTGGCAGGGGGCTCAATCAGCCCCAGCATTTT; CDR3 protein: CASSGGRGLNQPQHF
D gene: .; V gene: TRBV29-1; clone size: .; J gene: TRBJ2-2; CDR3 DNA: TGCAGCGTTGGGCAGGGCCCCCGAGGCGGGGAGCTGTTTTTT; CDR3 protein: CSVGQGPRGGELFF
D gene: .; V gene: TRBV10-3; clone size: .; J gene: TRBJ2-7; CDR3 DNA: TGTGCCATCAGTGAACAGAGCGGCTACGAGCAGTACTTC; CDR3 protein: CAISEQSGYEQYF
D gene: .; V gene: TRBV6-6; clone size: .; J gene: TRBJ1-2; CDR3 DNA: TGTGCCAGCAGACCAAAGGGAGCTACCTATGGCTACACCTTC; CDR3 protein: CASRPKGATYGYTF
D gene: .; V gene: TRBV9; clone size: .; J gene: TRBJ1-6; CDR3 DNA: TGTGCCAGCAGCGTAGAGGGTAACAATTCACCCCTCCACTTT; CDR3 protein: CASSVEGNNSPLHF
D gene: .; V gene: TRBV10-1; clone size: .; J gene: TRBJ1-3; CDR3 DNA: TGCGCCAGCAGTGCGGACAGCCTTAGCTCTGGAAACACCATATATTTT; CDR3 protein: CASSADSLSSGNTIYF
D gene: .; V gene: TRBV30; clone size: .; J gene: TRBJ2-7; CDR3 DNA: TGTGCCTGGAATTTTGGTTCCTACGAGCAGTACTTC; CDR3 protein: CAWNFGSYEQYF
D gene: TRBD2; V gene: TRBV11-2; clone size: .; J gene: TRBJ2-5; CDR3 DNA: TGTGCCAGCAGCTTAGGTGCTAGCGGGGTACAAGAGACCCAGTACTTC; CDR3 protein: CASSLGASGVQETQYF
D gene: .; V gene: TRBV10-3; clone size: .; J gene: TRBJ2-1; CDR3 DNA: TGTGCCATCAGTGAAAGTACCCTAGGGGATGAGCAGTTCTTC; CDR3 protein: CAISESTLGDEQFF
D gene: TRBD1; V gene: TRBV11-2; clone size: .; J gene: TRBJ1-2; CDR3 DNA: TGTGCCAGCAGCTCGTCAGGGGGCGCCTTGAGTGGCTACACCTTC; CDR3 protein: CASSSSGGALSGYTF
D gene: TRBD2; V gene: TRBV5-3; clone size: .; J gene: TRBJ2-2; CDR3 DNA: TGTGCCAGAAGCTTGGCCTTTCTACTAGCGCCCGGGGAGCTGTTTTTT; CDR3 protein: CARSLAFLLAPGELFF
D gene: .; V gene: TRBV5-1; clone size: .; J gene: TRBJ1-6; CDR3 DNA: TGCGCCAGCAGCTTGAATCCAGGGTCAGGTTCACCCCTCCACTTT; CDR3 protein: CASSLNPGSGSPLHF
D gene: .; V gene: TRBV7-2; clone size: .; J gene: TRBJ2-5; CDR3 DNA: TGTGCCAGCAGCTTGGGACTCCGACAAGAGACCCAGTACTTC; CDR3 protein: CASSLGLRQETQYF
D gene: .; V gene: TRBV30; clone size: .; J gene: TRBJ1-5; CDR3 DNA: TGTGCCTGGAGTTACCTCGGTTGGAATCAGCCCCAGCATTTT; CDR3 protein: CAWSYLGWNQPQHF
D gene: .; V gene: TRBV29-1; clone size: once; J gene: TRBJ1-2; CDR3 DNA: TGCAGCGTTGAAGATCTCGTAGGGAACTATGGCTACACCTTC; CDR3 protein: CSVEDLVGNYGYTF
D gene: .; V gene: TRBV6-5; clone size: .; J gene: TRBJ1-3; CDR3 DNA: TGTGCCAGCAGTCCGGACAGCCTTGGAAACACCATATATTTT; CDR3 protein: CASSPDSLGNTIYF
D gene: TRBD2; V gene: TRBV11-2; clone size: .; J gene: TRBJ2-1; CDR3 DNA: TGTGCCAGCAGACAAAGTAGCGGGAGCCCCAATGAGCAGTTCTTC; CDR3 protein: CASRQSSGSPNEQFF
D gene: .; V gene: TRBV30; clone size: .; J gene: TRBJ2-7; CDR3 DNA: TGTGCCTGGAGTGTATTCTACGAGCAGTACTTC; CDR3 protein: CAWSVFYEQYF
D gene: TRBD1; V gene: TRBV5-4; clone size: .; J gene: TRBJ1-4; CDR3 DNA: TGTGCCAGCAGCTTATCAGGGGGCATGACTAATGAAAAACTGTTTTTT; CDR3 protein: CASSLSGGMTNEKLFF
D gene: TRBD1; V gene: TRBV5-1; clone size: .; J gene: TRBJ2-5; CDR3 DNA: TGCGCCAGCAGCTTGGGACAGGGGGCGATTGGCGAGACCCAGTACTTC; CDR3 protein: CASSLGQGAIGETQYF
D gene: .; V gene: TRBV19; clone size: once; J gene: TRBJ1-6; CDR3 DNA: TGTGCCAGTAAGAACAGAGAGAATTCACCCCTCCACTTT; CDR3 protein: CASKNRENSPLHF
D gene: .; V gene: TRBV6-1; clone size: .; J gene: TRBJ2-7; CDR3 DNA: TGTGCCAGCAGTGACTCCTACGAGCAGTACTTC; CDR3 protein: CASSDSYEQYF
D gene: .; V gene: TRBV5-1; clone size: once; J gene: TRBJ2-7; CDR3 DNA: TGCGCCAGCAGCTTGGGACAAATTTACGAGCAGTACTTC; CDR3 protein: CASSLGQIYEQYF
D gene: .; V gene: TRBV7-9; clone size: .; J gene: TRBJ1-4; CDR3 DNA: TGTGCCAGCAGCTTAGCGGTAACACAGGCTAATGAAAAGCTGTTTTTT; CDR3 protein: CASSLAVTQANEKLFF
D gene: TRBD1; V gene: TRBV7-9; clone size: .; J gene: TRBJ1-1; CDR3 DNA: TGTGCCAGCAGCAGGACAGGGTCAGGCGGGACTGAAGCTTTCTTT; CDR3 protein: CASSRTGSGGTEAFF
D gene: .; V gene: TRBV30; clone size: .; J gene: TRBJ1-1; CDR3 DNA: TGTGCCTGGGTGACGAGGGGCACTGAAGCTTTCTTT; CDR3 protein: CAWVTRGTEAFF
D gene: .; V gene: TRBV6-5; clone size: .; J gene: TRBJ2-3; CDR3 DNA: TGTGCCAGCAGTTACAGGGCTCCTAGCACAGATACGCAGTATTTT; CDR3 protein: CASSYRAPSTDTQYF
D gene: .; V gene: TRBV7-9; clone size: .; J gene: TRBJ2-5; CDR3 DNA: TGTGCCAGCAGCTTGGGGCAGGGAGGGACCCAGTACTTC; CDR3 protein: CASSLGQGGTQYF
D gene: .; V gene: TRBV20-1; clone size: .; J gene: TRBJ2-1; CDR3 DNA: TGTGCAACGGGGCTCTACAATGAGCAGTTCTTC; CDR3 protein: CATGLYNEQFF
D gene: .; V gene: TRBV5-1; clone size: .; J gene: TRBJ1-6; CDR3 DNA: TGCGCCAGCAGCTTGGAATGGGCTACATATAATTCACCCCTCCACTTT; CDR3 protein: CASSLEWATYNSPLHF
D gene: .; V gene: TRBV19; clone size: .; J gene: TRBJ1-4; CDR3 DNA: TGTGCCAGTACAACAGGAGCTAATGAAAAACTGTTTTTT; CDR3 protein: CASTTGANEKLFF
D gene: .; V gene: TRBV27; clone size: .; J gene: TRBJ1-1; CDR3 DNA: TGTGCCAGCAGTTACCAGGGTCGGAACACTGAAGCTTTCTTT; CDR3 protein: CASSYQGRNTEAFF
D gene: .; V gene: TRBV28; clone size: .; J gene: TRBJ1-3; CDR3 DNA: TGTGCCAGCAGTTTATCGGGGCGTTACTCTGGAAACACCATATATTTT; CDR3 protein: CASSLSGRYSGNTIYF
D gene: TRBD1; V gene: TRBV12-5; clone size: .; J gene: TRBJ2-1; CDR3 DNA: TGTGCTAGTGGTTTGGACGTCGACAGGGGGCAAGGGAATGAGCAGTTCTTC; CDR3 protein: CASGLDVDRGQGNEQFF
D gene: TRBD1; V gene: TRBV27; clone size: .; J gene: TRBJ2-3; CDR3 DNA: TGTGCCAGCAGGGACAGGGTTAGGACCACAGATACGCAGTATTTT; CDR3 protein: CASRDRVRTTDTQYF
D gene: .; V gene: TRBV6-1; clone size: .; J gene: TRBJ1-6; CDR3 DNA: TGTGCCAGCAGTGAAGATAGGGGTCAGATCTCCTATAATTCACCCCTCCACTTT; CDR3 protein: CASSEDRGQISYNSPLHF
D gene: .; V gene: TRBV4-1; clone size: .; J gene: TRBJ2-7; CDR3 DNA: TGCGCCAGCAGTCATGTCCTCCGGGACAACTACGAGCAGTACTTC; CDR3 protein: CASSHVLRDNYEQYF
D gene: TRBD1; V gene: TRBV30; clone size: .; J gene: TRBJ2-5; CDR3 DNA: TGTGCCTGGCGCCGGACAGGGGAGGAAGAGACCCAGTACTTC; CDR3 protein: CAWRRTGEEETQYF
D gene: .; V gene: TRBV18; clone size: .; J gene: TRBJ1-5; CDR3 DNA: TGTGCCAGCTCACCGCAGGAGAGCAATCAGCCCCAGCATTTT; CDR3 protein: CASSPQESNQPQHF
D gene: .; V gene: TRBV29-1; clone size: .; J gene: TRBJ1-4; CDR3 DNA: TGCAGCGCCCAGTCTACTAATGAAAAACTGTTTTTT; CDR3 protein: CSAQSTNEKLFF
D gene: .; V gene: TRBV6-1; clone size: .; J gene: TRBJ1-5; CDR3 DNA: TGTGCCAGCAGTGAAATGTGGAACACTCTAAGTGGCCAGCCCCAGCATTTT; CDR3 protein: CASSEMWNTLSGQPQHF
D gene: .; V gene: TRBV4-3; clone size: .; J gene: TRBJ1-2; CDR3 DNA: TGCGCCAGCAGCCGATCGGTCTACACAGGGTCGGACTATGGCTACACCTTC; CDR3 protein: CASSRSVYTGSDYGYTF
D gene: TRBD1; V gene: TRBV29-1; clone size: .; J gene: TRBJ2-5; CDR3 DNA: TGCAGCGCTTGGGGAGACAGGGGCCGGGAGACCCAGTACTTC; CDR3 protein: CSAWGDRGRETQYF
D gene: TRBD2; V gene: TRBV18; clone size: once; J gene: TRBJ2-5; CDR3 DNA: TGTGCCAGCACCGCAGGACTAGTTGAGACCCAGTACTTC; CDR3 protein: CASTAGLVETQYF
D gene: TRBD1; V gene: TRBV6-6; clone size: .; J gene: TRBJ1-1; CDR3 DNA: TGTGCCAGCAGTTCCGGACAGGGAATGAACACTGAAGCTTTCTTT; CDR3 protein: CASSSGQGMNTEAFF
D gene: TRBD1; V gene: TRBV18; clone size: .; J gene: TRBJ2-7; CDR3 DNA: TGTGCCAGCTCACCAGACAGGGTCTCGTACGAGCAGTACTTC; CDR3 protein: CASSPDRVSYEQYF
D gene: .; V gene: TRBV7-9; clone size: .; J gene: TRBJ2-5; CDR3 DNA: TGTGCCAGCAGCGTATTGACAGACCAAGAGACCCAGTACTTC; CDR3 protein: CASSVLTDQETQYF
D gene: .; V gene: TRBV21-1; clone size: .; J gene: TRBJ2-3; CDR3 DNA: TGTGCCAGCAGCAAAGCGCTTTCCCCTTACACAGATACGCAGTATTTT; CDR3 protein: CASSKALSPYTDTQYF